This is a list of T cell receptor beta chains from one sample in a study of identical twins. Each CDR3 protein gets one entry after TCRdb re-called the 5' RACE reads with MiXCR. In the table there are 450,000 or so distinct CDR3 sequences, approximately 24% of which are singletons. These data were likewise used in another study, on T cells expressing NK-cell markers.

The sequenced sample consisted of CD4+ T cells sorted from blood. Source of these receptors: a woman younger than 35 in good health. Each CDR3 is given with its conserved first and last residue. Each record gives: J gene, clone size, V gene, D gene, CDR3 DNA, CDR3 protein. The D gene is left open where the match is weak. Expanded clones get a size class; other rows say once, few or many, or leave the size out.

j_call: TRBJ2-7; clone_size: -; v_call: TRBV20-1; d_call: TRBD2; cdr3_nt: TGCAGTGCTACGGGACTAGCGGCGACCTACGAGCAGTACTTC; cdr3_aa: CSATGLAATYEQYF
j_call: TRBJ2-4; clone_size: -; v_call: TRBV7-2; d_call: -; cdr3_nt: TGTGCCAGCAGCTTTGGCGGCACAAGCAAAAACATTCAGTACTTC; cdr3_aa: CASSFGGTSKNIQYF
j_call: TRBJ2-5; clone_size: few; v_call: TRBV5-1; d_call: -; cdr3_nt: TGCGCCAGCAGCTTCGCCGGGGTAGGCCCAGAGACCCAGTACTTC; cdr3_aa: CASSFAGVGPETQYF
j_call: TRBJ1-1; clone_size: few; v_call: TRBV12-3/TRBV12-4; d_call: -; cdr3_nt: TGTGCCAGCACTCTACACCCCCTAGGGACTGAAGCTTTCTTT; cdr3_aa: CASTLHPLGTEAFF
j_call: TRBJ2-1; clone_size: -; v_call: TRBV20-1; d_call: -; cdr3_nt: TGCAGTGCTCCTCAGGACCAATATACCTACAATGAGCAGTTCTTC; cdr3_aa: CSAPQDQYTYNEQFF
j_call: TRBJ2-2; clone_size: few; v_call: TRBV5-1; d_call: -; cdr3_nt: TGCGCCAGCAGCGGGGAGCGGGTTAACACCGGGGAGCTGTTTTTT; cdr3_aa: CASSGERVNTGELFF
j_call: TRBJ2-2; clone_size: few; v_call: TRBV12-3/TRBV12-4; d_call: TRBD2; cdr3_nt: TGTGCCAGCAGACCAACTAGCGGAGCGAACACCGGGGAGCTGTTTTTT; cdr3_aa: CASRPTSGANTGELFF
j_call: TRBJ2-7; clone_size: -; v_call: TRBV20-1; d_call: -; cdr3_nt: TGCAGTGCTAGAGGAGGGCGCTCTACCTACGAGCAGTACTTC; cdr3_aa: CSARGGRSTYEQYF
j_call: TRBJ2-5; clone_size: -; v_call: TRBV9; d_call: TRBD2; cdr3_nt: TGTGCCAGCAGCCATCCTATAGCGGGAGGGCCGGAGACCCAGTACTTC; cdr3_aa: CASSHPIAGGPETQYF
j_call: TRBJ1-2; clone_size: -; v_call: TRBV7-2; d_call: TRBD1; cdr3_nt: TGTGCCAGCAGCCCCCGGGGGGGCGGCAGGGGGCAGGAAGGCTACACCTTC; cdr3_aa: CASSPRGGGRGQEGYTF
j_call: TRBJ2-5; clone_size: -; v_call: TRBV12-5; d_call: -; cdr3_nt: TGTGCTAGTGGCAAGTCAGCCGGGGTGACCCAGTACTTC; cdr3_aa: CASGKSAGVTQYF
j_call: TRBJ2-2; clone_size: many; v_call: TRBV12-3/TRBV12-4; d_call: -; cdr3_nt: TGTGCCAGCAGTTTAAACCCGAACACCGGGGAGCTGTTTTTT; cdr3_aa: CASSLNPNTGELFF
j_call: TRBJ1-1; clone_size: few; v_call: TRBV5-1; d_call: TRBD1; cdr3_nt: TGCGCCAGCAGCTGGGGACAGCGGGACACTGAAGCTTTCTTT; cdr3_aa: CASSWGQRDTEAFF
j_call: TRBJ2-1; clone_size: -; v_call: TRBV3-1; d_call: TRBD2; cdr3_nt: TGTGCCAGCAGCCAAGGGGGATTACTAGCGGGGGGCACTGAGCAGTTCTTC; cdr3_aa: CASSQGGLLAGGTEQFF
j_call: TRBJ2-7; clone_size: few; v_call: TRBV6-1; d_call: -; cdr3_nt: TGTGCCAGCAGTCAGGGGGGCGGGGGTTTCCTCGAGCAGTACTTC; cdr3_aa: CASSQGGGGFLEQYF
j_call: TRBJ2-7; clone_size: -; v_call: TRBV18; d_call: -; cdr3_nt: TGTGCCAGCTCACCTCACTCCCAGGGCGAGCAGTACTTC; cdr3_aa: CASSPHSQGEQYF
j_call: TRBJ1-5; clone_size: many; v_call: TRBV15; d_call: -; cdr3_nt: TGTGCCACCAGCAGAGATCGGGGAGAACAGATCGATAGCAATCAGCCCCAGCATTTT; cdr3_aa: CATSRDRGEQIDSNQPQHF
j_call: TRBJ1-1; clone_size: -; v_call: TRBV20-1; d_call: -; cdr3_nt: TGCAGTGCGACTCGAGAAATCTGGGGCTCTGAAGCTTTCTTT; cdr3_aa: CSATREIWGSEAFF
j_call: TRBJ1-1; clone_size: -; v_call: TRBV7-6; d_call: -; cdr3_nt: TGTGCCAGCAGCCGGAAGCCCAACACTGAAGCTTTCTTT; cdr3_aa: CASSRKPNTEAFF
j_call: TRBJ2-3; clone_size: few; v_call: TRBV27; d_call: -; cdr3_nt: TGTGCCAGCAGTGGTTTTTCCCGTGGGGGGTTTCGGGGGCAGTATTTT; cdr3_aa: CASSGFSRGGFRGQYF
j_call: TRBJ2-3; clone_size: few; v_call: TRBV6-1; d_call: -; cdr3_nt: TGTGCCAGCAGTGTGCTCACGGGGAGCACAGATACGCAGTATTTT; cdr3_aa: CASSVLTGSTDTQYF
j_call: TRBJ2-1; clone_size: -; v_call: TRBV6-1; d_call: TRBD2; cdr3_nt: TGTGCCAGCAGACTAGCGGGGTTTACGGGGAATGAGCAGTTCTTC; cdr3_aa: CASRLAGFTGNEQFF
j_call: TRBJ2-1; clone_size: -; v_call: TRBV7-9; d_call: TRBD2; cdr3_nt: TGTGCCAGCAGCTCCTTTAGCGGGGGATTTCGGTACAATGAGCAGTTCTTC; cdr3_aa: CASSSFSGGFRYNEQFF
j_call: TRBJ2-3; clone_size: -; v_call: TRBV4-1; d_call: TRBD2; cdr3_nt: TGCGCCAGCAGCCAAGATTCGAGCGGGGGGGCCACAGATACGCAGTATTTT; cdr3_aa: CASSQDSSGGATDTQYF
j_call: TRBJ2-7; clone_size: few; v_call: TRBV5-6; d_call: -; cdr3_nt: TGTGCCAGCAGCTTGGGCCGGGACGAGCAGTACTTC; cdr3_aa: CASSLGRDEQYF
j_call: TRBJ1-1; clone_size: few; v_call: TRBV6-2/TRBV6-3; d_call: -; cdr3_nt: TGTGCCAGCAGTTACAGAGGACCTAACACTGAAGCTTTCTTT; cdr3_aa: CASSYRGPNTEAFF
j_call: TRBJ2-7; clone_size: -; v_call: TRBV18; d_call: -; cdr3_nt: TGTGCCAGCTCCCCCACGCAGGGGGGCTACGAGCAGTACTTC; cdr3_aa: CASSPTQGGYEQYF
j_call: TRBJ2-7; clone_size: -; v_call: TRBV18; d_call: TRBD1; cdr3_nt: TGTGCCAGCTCAGGACGGACAGGGCCCTACGAGCAGTACTTC; cdr3_aa: CASSGRTGPYEQYF
j_call: TRBJ1-5; clone_size: -; v_call: TRBV20-1; d_call: -; cdr3_nt: TGCAGTGCTAGTGGAGGTTTGCAGCCCCAGCATTTT; cdr3_aa: CSASGGLQPQHF
j_call: TRBJ2-4; clone_size: -; v_call: TRBV28; d_call: -; cdr3_nt: TGTGCCAGCAGTTTGTATGGGGGGAACATTCAGTACTTC; cdr3_aa: CASSLYGGNIQYF
j_call: TRBJ1-1; clone_size: once; v_call: TRBV5-1; d_call: -; cdr3_nt: TGCGCCAGCAGCTCCACGGGGGTGGCGAACACTGAAGCTTTCTTT; cdr3_aa: CASSSTGVANTEAFF
j_call: TRBJ2-7; clone_size: few; v_call: TRBV20-1; d_call: -; cdr3_nt: TGCAGTGCTAGCGGCGGCTCCTACGAGCAGTACTTC; cdr3_aa: CSASGGSYEQYF
j_call: TRBJ1-5; clone_size: -; v_call: TRBV6-1; d_call: -; cdr3_nt: TGTGCCAGTAAAGGGGGGAAAACAGGTGCAGGGGGCAATCAGCCCCAGCATTTT; cdr3_aa: CASKGGKTGAGGNQPQHF
j_call: TRBJ2-7; clone_size: -; v_call: TRBV6-1; d_call: -; cdr3_nt: TGTGCCAGCAGTAGAGGGGGAGGGCCCTTCGAGCAGTACTTC; cdr3_aa: CASSRGGGPFEQYF
j_call: TRBJ1-2; clone_size: -; v_call: TRBV12-3/TRBV12-4; d_call: -; cdr3_nt: TGTGCCAGCAGTTTTGGAGCAGGCCCCTATGGCTACACCTTC; cdr3_aa: CASSFGAGPYGYTF
j_call: TRBJ1-5; clone_size: few; v_call: TRBV28; d_call: -; cdr3_nt: TGTGCCAGCACCATAAATTGGGAACAGCCCCAGCATTTT; cdr3_aa: CASTINWEQPQHF
j_call: TRBJ2-5; clone_size: -; v_call: TRBV10-3; d_call: -; cdr3_nt: TGTGCCATCAGGGCAGCCGAGACCCAGTACTTC; cdr3_aa: CAIRAAETQYF
j_call: TRBJ2-7; clone_size: few; v_call: TRBV2; d_call: TRBD2; cdr3_nt: TGTGCCAGCAGGCGGGAGGGGGAGCAGTACTTC; cdr3_aa: CASRREGEQYF
j_call: TRBJ2-2; clone_size: -; v_call: TRBV5-8; d_call: -; cdr3_nt: TGTGCCAGCAGCCCCGGCAGGGAAACCGGGGAGCTGTTTTTT; cdr3_aa: CASSPGRETGELFF
j_call: TRBJ1-5; clone_size: few; v_call: TRBV6-2/TRBV6-3; d_call: -; cdr3_nt: TGTGCCAGCAGTTACGACAAACGGGGCCTCAATCAGCCCCAGCATTTT; cdr3_aa: CASSYDKRGLNQPQHF
j_call: TRBJ2-1; clone_size: -; v_call: TRBV5-1; d_call: -; cdr3_nt: TGCGCCAGCAGCGAAGAGAATCTAAACTACAATGAGCAGTTCTTC; cdr3_aa: CASSEENLNYNEQFF
j_call: TRBJ2-2; clone_size: -; v_call: TRBV20-1; d_call: -; cdr3_nt: TGCAGTGCTAGGGAATGGGGCACCGGGGAGCTGTTTTTT; cdr3_aa: CSAREWGTGELFF
j_call: TRBJ2-5; clone_size: few; v_call: TRBV7-2; d_call: TRBD2; cdr3_nt: TGTGCCAGCAGCTTAGGACTAGCTGGAGGGACCCAGTACTTC; cdr3_aa: CASSLGLAGGTQYF